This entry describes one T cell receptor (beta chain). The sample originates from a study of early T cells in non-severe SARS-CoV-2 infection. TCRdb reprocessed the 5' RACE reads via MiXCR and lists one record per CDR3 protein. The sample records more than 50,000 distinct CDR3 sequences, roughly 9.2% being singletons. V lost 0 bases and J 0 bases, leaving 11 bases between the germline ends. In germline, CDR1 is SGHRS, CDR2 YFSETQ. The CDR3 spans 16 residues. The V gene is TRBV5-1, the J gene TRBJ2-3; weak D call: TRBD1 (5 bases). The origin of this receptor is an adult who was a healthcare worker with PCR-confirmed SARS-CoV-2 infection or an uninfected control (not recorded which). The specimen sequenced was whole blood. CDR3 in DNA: TGCGCCAGCAGCTTGGAGTCAGGGCCTAGCACAGATACGCAGTATTTT. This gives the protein CASSLESGPSTDTQYF.